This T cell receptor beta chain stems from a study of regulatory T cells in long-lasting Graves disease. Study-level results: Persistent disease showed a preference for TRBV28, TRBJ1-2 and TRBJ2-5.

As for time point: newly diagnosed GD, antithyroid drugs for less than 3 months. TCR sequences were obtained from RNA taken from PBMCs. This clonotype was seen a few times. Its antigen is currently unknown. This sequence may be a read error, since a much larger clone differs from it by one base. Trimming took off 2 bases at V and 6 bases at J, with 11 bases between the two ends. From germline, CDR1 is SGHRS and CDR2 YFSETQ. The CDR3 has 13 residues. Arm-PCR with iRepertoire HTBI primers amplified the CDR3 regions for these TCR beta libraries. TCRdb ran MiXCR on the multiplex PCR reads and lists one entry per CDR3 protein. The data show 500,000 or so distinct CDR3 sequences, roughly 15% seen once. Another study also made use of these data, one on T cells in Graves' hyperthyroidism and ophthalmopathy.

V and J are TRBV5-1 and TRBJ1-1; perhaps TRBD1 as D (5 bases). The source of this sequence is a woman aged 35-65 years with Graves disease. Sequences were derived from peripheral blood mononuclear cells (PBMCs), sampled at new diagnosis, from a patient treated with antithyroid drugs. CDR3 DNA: TGCGCCAGCAGCTTAATAGGGGACGCTGAAGCTTTCTTT. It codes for CASSLIGDAEAFF.